The next 24 T cell receptor beta chains were all read from a single sample in a study of T cell repertoires in cytomegalovirus infection. TCRdb used MiXCR to reprocess the reads, holding one entry per CDR3 protein. The data contain around 750,000 distinct CDR3 sequences, around a third of them singletons. Their specific antigens are unknown. The source was cultured CD8+ T cells from PBMCs, collected from culture after CMV antigen stimulation. Receptor source: a human donor in good health (CMV status not recorded). Some clones in this sample may be carry-over from other donors' samples.

This chain joins TRBV29-1 and TRBJ2-3; D is possibly TRBD1 or TRBD2 (5 bases each). Germline V lookup: CDR1 SQVTM, CDR2 ANQGSEA. V lost 4 bases, J lost 1 base, and 12 bases lay in between. The CDR3 contains 14 residues. Written as DNA, the CDR3 is TGCAGCGTTGGGGACGGGTCCCGCACAGATACGCAGTATTTT. Its protein product is CSVGDGSRTDTQYF.

This chain links TRBV13 with TRBJ2-7, with D maybe TRBD2 (6 bases). Trimming took 3 bases from V and 1 from J, leaving 10 bases between them. This CDR3 comprises 14 residues. Per the germline V gene, CDR1 is PRHDT and CDR2 is FYEKMQ (reference sequence). CDR3: CASSFDGRSYEQYF. Written as DNA, the CDR3 is TGTGCCAGCAGCTTCGACGGGAGATCCTACGAGCAGTACTTC.

The chain combines TRBV19 with TRBJ1-1; 10 nucleotides align to TRBD1. The J segment lost 0 bases and the V segment lost 3 bases, leaving 7 bases of the junction unmatched. The CDR3 sequence is 17 residues long. CDR1 is LNHDA, CDR2 SQIVND, per germline (reference sequence). The CDR3 region has the DNA TGTGCCAGTAGTATCCCGGGACAGGGGCTTATGAACACTGAAGCTTTCTTT. This sequence encodes CASSIPGQGLMNTEAFF.

V gene TRBV15 combines with J gene TRBJ2-1; D unclear. From germline, CDR1 is LNHNV and CDR2 YYDKDF (reference sequence). The CDR3 runs to 13 residues. V was shortened by 5 bases and J by 0 bases, with 5 bases between the two germline ends. CDR3 nucleotides: TGTGCCACCAGCCCAAGCTCCTACAATGAGCAGTTCTTC. It yields the protein CATSPSSYNEQFF.

This clonotype was observed a handful of times. The chain combines TRBV7-6 with TRBJ2-2; D unresolved. CDR1 SGHVS and CDR2 FNYEAQ come from the germline V gene. Trimming pared 6 bases from V and 2 bases from J, leaving 13 bases between. There are 15 residues in the CDR3. The CDR3 coding sequence is TGTGCCAGCAGTTTTATGGCTTTTAACACCGGGGAGCTGTTTTTT. Translation: CASSFMAFNTGELFF. The complete variable domain, with remaining parts taken from reference TRBV7-6 and TRBJ2-2, reads GAGVSQSPRYKVTKRGQDVALRCDPISGHVSLYWYRQALGQGPEFLTYFNYEAQQDKSGLPNDRFSAERPEGSISTLTIQRTEQRDSAMYRCASSFMAFNTGELFFGEGSRLTVL.

The V gene is TRBV28, the J gene TRBJ2-5, with TRBD2 matching 13 bases. CDR1 is MDHEN and CDR2 is SYDVKM in the germline V gene. V lost 5 bases to trimming and J lost 1 base; unmatched junction nucleotides: 1. This CDR3 contains 15 residues. This CDR3 reads CASSGLAGAQETQYF. Here the CDR3 DNA reads TGTGCCAGCAGTGGACTAGCGGGGGCCCAAGAGACCCAGTACTTC.

This clonotype was seen only a few times. The gene calls are TRBV27 and TRBJ2-1, with a weak D call TRBD2 (6 bases). Deletions cut 5 bases from V and 2 bases from J, with 25 bases between. This CDR3 has 19 residues. Per germline, CDR1 MNHEY and CDR2 SMNVEV (reference sequence). CDR3 sequence reads: CASSPGDPSFLSTYNEQFF. The CDR3 DNA reads TGTGCCAGCAGTCCGGGGGATCCGAGTTTTTTATCCACCTACAATGAGCAGTTCTTC.

In this sample, this clonotype turned up many times. This chain uses TRBV7-6 with TRBJ2-3; 13 nucleotides agree with TRBD2. After removal of 1 base from V and 7 bases from J, the junction contained 5 bases not matched to a gene. The germline gives CDR1 SGHVS, CDR2 FNYEAQ. The CDR3 runs 16 residues. The CDR3 sequence: CASSLELAGGVYTQYF. In DNA, the CDR3 is TGTGCCAGCAGCTTAGAACTAGCGGGGGGGGTATATACGCAGTATTTT.

The chain joins TRBV2 to TRBJ2-1; perhaps TRBD2 as D (5 bases). Looked up from germline, CDR1 is SNHLY and CDR2 is FYNNEI. The CDR3 contains 15 residues. V dropped 5 bases and J dropped 3 bases, with 14 bases sitting between them. For the CDR3, the DNA is TGTGCCAGCAGTATGTCCTGGGGAGACTACAATGAGCAGTTCTTC. Its translation is CASSMSWGDYNEQFF.

The chain links TRBV7-9 to TRBJ2-1, with D perhaps matching TRBD1 (6 bases). Per germline, CDR1 SEHNR and CDR2 FQNEAQ (reference sequence). V was cut by 4 bases and J by 3 bases, with 10 bases left in between. CDR3 length: 14 residues. CDR3: CASSSRGDYNEQFF. CDR3 coding DNA: TGTGCCAGCAGCTCCAGGGGAGACTACAATGAGCAGTTCTTC.

This clonotype was observed a few times. This chain links TRBV5-1 with TRBJ1-6; no reliable D call. V was shortened by 0 bases and J by 4 bases, with 11 bases between the two germline ends. Germline V gives CDR1 SGHRS, CDR2 YFSETQ. This CDR3 is 16 amino acids long. The CDR3 is CASSLEGGVYNSPLHF. As DNA, the CDR3 is TGCGCCAGCAGCTTGGAAGGCGGTGTATATAATTCACCCCTCCACTTT.

This clonotype was observed a few times. The chain couples TRBV20-1 to TRBJ2-1; 10 bases line up with TRBD2. CDR3 length: 16 amino acids. The germline V gene encodes CDR1 DFQATT and CDR2 SNEGSKA (reference sequence). After removal of 1 base from V and 0 bases from J, the junction contained 3 bases not matched to a gene. The CDR3 sequence: CSARASGGLSYNEQFF. CDR3 nucleotides: TGCAGTGCTAGAGCTAGCGGGGGACTCTCCTACAATGAGCAGTTCTTC.

The rearrangement links TRBV14 to TRBJ2-1; 8 positions agree with TRBD2. CDR1 is SGHDN, CDR2 FVKESK, per germline. V lost 0 bases, J lost 7 bases, and 5 bases stayed unmatched. This CDR3 region has 15 residues. The CDR3 nucleotides are TGTGCCAGCAGCCAAGAAGATAGCGGGGTAAATGAGCAGTTCTTC. Translated: CASSQEDSGVNEQFF.

The chain couples TRBV6-5 to TRBJ2-3; 12 bases agree with TRBD2. The trim removed 4 bases at V and 5 bases at J, leaving 4 bases unmatched. CDR3 length: 15 amino acids. Germline CDR1 reads MNHEY; CDR2 reads SVGAGI. The CDR3 region is CASSSLAGGLDTQYF. DNA of the CDR3: TGTGCCAGCAGTTCACTAGCGGGGGGATTAGATACGCAGTATTTT.

This clonotype came up many times. This chain links TRBV19 with TRBJ1-2; the D is unclear. Looked up from germline, CDR1 is LNHDA and CDR2 is SQIVND (reference sequence). V was shortened by 8 bases and J by 4 bases, with 8 bases between the two germline ends. The CDR3 loop spans 11 amino acids. The DNA of the CDR3 is TGTGCCAGTGGATCAACCTATGGCTACACCTTC. This encodes CASGSTYGYTF. The full variable domain, rest sourced from reference TRBV19 and TRBJ1-2, is DGGITQSPKYLFRKEGQNVTLSCEQNLNHDAMYWYRQDPGQGLRLIYYSQIVNDFQKGDIAEGYSVSREKKESFPLTVTSAQKNPTAFYLCASGSTYGYTFGSGTRLTVV.

Ten or more counts support this clonotype. This chain links TRBV12-3 or TRBV12-4 with TRBJ2-2; D not certain. The V and J ends lost 6 bases and 9 bases respectively, with 8 bases between them. The CDR3 is 11 amino acids. The CDR3, as DNA: TGTGCCAGCAGCCCGACCAGGGAGCTGTTTTTT. Its translation: CASSPTRELFF.

The rearrangement joins TRBV5-1 to TRBJ1-3, with D unclear. Germline CDR1 and CDR2: SGHRS and YFSETQ. Trimming took 3 bases from V and 7 from J, leaving 8 bases between them. This CDR3 has 12 residues. CDR3 sequence reads: CASSSSRNTIYF. Written as DNA, the CDR3 is TGCGCCAGCAGCTCTTCAAGGAACACCATATATTTT.

The J gene is TRBJ2-1, the V gene TRBV6-5, with D unclear. Germline V gene data show CDR1 as MNHEY and CDR2 as SVGAGI. This CDR3 is 13 amino acids long. V lost 0 bases and J 7 bases, leaving 7 bases between the germline ends. The CDR3 reads CASSYSRTNEQFF. The CDR3 nucleotides are TGTGCCAGCAGTTACTCGCGGACGAATGAGCAGTTCTTC.

The CDR3 sequence: CSAREWGYEQYF. Written as DNA, the CDR3 is TGCAGTGCTAGAGAGTGGGGCTACGAGCAGTACTTC. This chain connects TRBV20-1 to TRBJ2-7, with unresolved D. The V gene's germline CDR1 is DFQATT and CDR2 SNEGSKA (reference sequence). The V end was cut by 0 bases, the J end by 3 bases, with 6 bases between. The CDR3 has 12 residues.

The J gene is TRBJ2-7, the V gene TRBV12-3 or TRBV12-4; D not resolved. CDR3 length: 14 residues. The germline V and J ends were trimmed by 7 bases and 0 bases, with 13 bases remaining between them. DNA for the CDR3: TGTGCCAGCACCTCTAGTCGGAACTCCTACGAGCAGTACTTC. Residues: CASTSSRNSYEQYF.

This chain links TRBV7-6 with TRBJ2-5; the match to TRBD1 covers 8 bases. Germline values: CDR1 SGHVS, CDR2 FNYEAQ. The CDR3 has 14 amino acids. Trimming took 4 bases from V and 6 from J; bases not matched to a gene: 7. This CDR3 is CASSSGRGRQTQYF. CDR3 bases: TGTGCCAGCAGCTCGGGCAGGGGGCGTCAGACCCAGTACTTC.

The chain links TRBV9 to TRBJ2-1; no clear D gene. Germline values: CDR1 SGDLS, CDR2 YYNGEE. The CDR3 covers 12 residues. Trimming left V 1 base short and J 7 bases short, with 6 bases between. In DNA, the CDR3 is TGTGCCAGCAGCGTACGAACGAATGAGCAGTTCTTC. Translated: CASSVRTNEQFF.

This clonotype was seen more than once but under ten times. J is TRBJ1-1 and V is TRBV6-6; 7 bases match TRBD1. Germline V gene lookup returns CDR1 MNHNY and CDR2 SVGAGI (reference sequence). The CDR3 covers 16 residues. The junction had 8 bases not matched to a gene; V was cut back by 2 bases and J by 2 bases. CDR3 DNA sequence: TGTGCCAGCAGTTACGCCCCGACAGGGCCAAACACTGAAGCTTTCTTT. Translated, it gives CASSYAPTGPNTEAFF.

This clonotype was detected many times. This chain uses TRBV12-3 or TRBV12-4 with TRBJ2-3; D not resolved. V was cut by 5 bases and J by 2 bases, with 2 bases left in between. This CDR3 is built from 11 residues. CDR3 sequence: CASSNTDTQYF. The CDR3 nucleotides read TGTGCCAGCAGTAACACAGATACGCAGTATTTT.